This TCR beta chain was captured in a study of technical replicates of blood from four donors. This clone has a single count. This CDR3 spans 13 amino acids. V was cut by 3 bases and J by 5 bases, with 8 bases left in between. Germline CDR1 MNHEY, CDR2 SMNVEV (reference sequence). Profiling relied on immunoSEQ multiplex PCR, and the TCRdb table lists in-frame clones only, not all of them. This sample yields about 74,000 clones, of which around 95% are seen a single time; more than 0.35% belongs to the top ten. This receptor was taken from a human donor in good health. The chain recombines TRBV27 with TRBJ1-5; no clear D. The sample was T cells isolated from PBMCs. CDR3 residues: CASSFYRDQPQHF. The CDR3 DNA sequence: TGTGCCAGCAGTTTCTACCGCGATCAGCCCCAGCATTTT.